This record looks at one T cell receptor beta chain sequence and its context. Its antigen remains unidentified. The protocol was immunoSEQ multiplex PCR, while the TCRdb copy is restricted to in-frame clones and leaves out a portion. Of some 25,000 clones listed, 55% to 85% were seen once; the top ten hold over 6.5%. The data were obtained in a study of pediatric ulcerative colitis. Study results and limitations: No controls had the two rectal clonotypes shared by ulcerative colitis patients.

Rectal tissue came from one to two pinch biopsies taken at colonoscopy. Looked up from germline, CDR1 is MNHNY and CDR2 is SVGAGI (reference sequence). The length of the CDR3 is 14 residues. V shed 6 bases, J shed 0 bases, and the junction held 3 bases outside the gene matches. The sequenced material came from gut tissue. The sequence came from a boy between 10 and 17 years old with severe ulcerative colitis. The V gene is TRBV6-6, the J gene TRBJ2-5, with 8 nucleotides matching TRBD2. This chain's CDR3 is CASSKGLDQETQYF. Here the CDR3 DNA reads TGTGCCAGCAGCAAGGGACTAGACCAAGAGACCCAGTACTTC.